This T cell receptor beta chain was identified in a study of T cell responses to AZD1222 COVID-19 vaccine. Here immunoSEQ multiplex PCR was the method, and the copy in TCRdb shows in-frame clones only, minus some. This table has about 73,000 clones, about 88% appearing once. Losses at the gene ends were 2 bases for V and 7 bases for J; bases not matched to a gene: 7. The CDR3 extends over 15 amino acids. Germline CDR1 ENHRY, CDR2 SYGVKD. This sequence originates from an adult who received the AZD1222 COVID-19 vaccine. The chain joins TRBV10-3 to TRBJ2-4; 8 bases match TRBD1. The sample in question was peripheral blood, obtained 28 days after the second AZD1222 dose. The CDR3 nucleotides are TGTGCCATCAGTGAGGGGGCGGGACAGGCCAACATTCAGTACTTC. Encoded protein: CAISEGAGQANIQYF.